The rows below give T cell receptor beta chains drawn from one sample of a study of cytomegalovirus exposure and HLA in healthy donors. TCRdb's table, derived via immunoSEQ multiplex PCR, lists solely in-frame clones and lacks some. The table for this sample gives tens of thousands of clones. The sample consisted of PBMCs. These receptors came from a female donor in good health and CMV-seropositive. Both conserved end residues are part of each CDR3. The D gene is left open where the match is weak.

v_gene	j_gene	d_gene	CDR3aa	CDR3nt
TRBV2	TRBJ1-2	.	CASRWKGVRNYGYTF	TGTGCCAGCAGATGGAAGGGGGTGAGGAACTATGGCTACACCTTC
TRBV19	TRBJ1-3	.	CASSALNREVGNTIYF	TGTGCCAGTAGCGCCCTCAACAGGGAAGTGGGAAACACCATATATTTT
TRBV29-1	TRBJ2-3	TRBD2	CSALRDYPSGTQYF	TGCAGCGCCCTAAGGGACTACCCCAGCGGTACGCAGTATTTT
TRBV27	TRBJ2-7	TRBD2	CASSSRWGTSGHTYEQYF	TGTGCCAGCAGTTCCCGATGGGGGACTAGCGGGCATACCTACGAGCAGTACTTC
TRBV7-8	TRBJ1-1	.	CASSLAKGGEAFF	TGTGCCAGCAGCTTAGCTAAAGGAGGTGAAGCTTTCTTT
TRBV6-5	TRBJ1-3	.	CASSQGPGNTIYF	TGTGCCAGCAGCCAGGGCCCTGGAAACACCATATATTTT
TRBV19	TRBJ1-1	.	CASSTRFDGTEAFF	TGTGCCAGTAGTACCCGATTTGACGGGACTGAAGCTTTCTTT
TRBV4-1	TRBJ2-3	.	CASSQEWTKADTQYF	TGCGCCAGCAGCCAAGAATGGACTAAGGCAGATACGCAGTATTTT
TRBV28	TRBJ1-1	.	CASSLLGLNTEAFF	TGTGCCAGCAGTCTACTCGGTCTGAACACTGAAGCTTTCTTT
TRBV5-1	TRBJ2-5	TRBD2	CASSRLAGQETQYF	TGCGCCAGCAGCCGACTAGCGGGGCAAGAGACCCAGTACTTC
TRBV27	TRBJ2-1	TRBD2	CASSRIAGGKFF	TGTGCCAGCAGTAGAATAGCGGGAGGGAAATTCTTC
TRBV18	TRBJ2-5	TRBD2	CASTLQPGGKETQYF	TGTGCCAGCACACTCCAGCCCGGGGGGAAAGAGACCCAGTACTTC
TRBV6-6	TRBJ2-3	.	CASSYSSSLALDKQYF	TGTGCCAGCAGTTACTCTAGCTCGCTAGCTCTGGATAAGCAGTATTTT
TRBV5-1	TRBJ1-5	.	CASSFQGSNQPQHF	TGCGCCAGCAGCTTCCAGGGTAGCAATCAGCCCCAGCATTTT
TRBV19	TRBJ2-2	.	CASSRKGGTSNTGELFF	TGTGCCAGTAGTCGCAAGGGGGGGACTTCGAACACCGGGGAGCTGTTTTTT
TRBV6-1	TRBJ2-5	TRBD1	CASILTGPETQYF	TGTGCCAGCATATTGACAGGGCCGGAGACCCAGTACTTC
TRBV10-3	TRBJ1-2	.	CAISESNVGGSYGYTF	TGTGCCATCAGTGAGTCGAACGTGGGTGGGAGCTATGGCTACACCTTC
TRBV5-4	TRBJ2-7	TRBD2	CASSLGTSGTYEQYF	TGTGCCAGCAGCCTCGGGACTAGCGGAACCTACGAGCAGTACTTC
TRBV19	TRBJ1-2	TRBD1	CASSWRDRGNYGYTF	TGTGCCAGTAGTTGGAGGGACAGGGGGAACTATGGCTACACCTTC
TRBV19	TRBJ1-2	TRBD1	CASSRGGGDYGYTF	TGTGCCAGTAGTAGAGGAGGGGGCGACTATGGCTACACCTTC
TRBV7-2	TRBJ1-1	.	CASSLTTAWNTEAFF	TGTGCCAGCAGCTTAACGACAGCGTGGAACACTGAAGCTTTCTTT
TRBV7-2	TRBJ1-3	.	CASSRRGRGNTIYF	TGTGCCAGCAGTCGTCGGGGGAGAGGAAACACCATATATTTT
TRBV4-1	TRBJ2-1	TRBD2	CASSRTSGGEYEQFF	TGCGCCAGCAGCCGAACTAGCGGGGGGGAGTATGAGCAGTTCTTC
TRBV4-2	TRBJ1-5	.	CASSQEEGDQPQHF	TGTGCCAGCAGCCAGGAGGAGGGTGATCAGCCCCAGCATTTT
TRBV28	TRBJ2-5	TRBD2	CASSLGASGRGKTQYF	TGTGCCAGCAGTTTAGGGGCTAGCGGGAGGGGGAAGACCCAGTACTTC
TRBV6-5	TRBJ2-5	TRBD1	CASSYSLMTGEETQYF	TGTGCCAGCAGTTACTCCCTGATGACAGGGGAAGAGACCCAGTACTTC
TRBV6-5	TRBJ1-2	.	CASSYSTQGQAGYTF	TGTGCCAGCAGTTACTCGACCCAAGGACAAGCTGGCTACACCTTC
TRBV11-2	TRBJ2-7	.	CASSLVGGRGEQYF	TGTGCCAGCAGCTTAGTGGGGGGTCGGGGCGAGCAGTACTTC
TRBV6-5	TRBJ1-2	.	CASRPPSNYGYTF	TGTGCCAGCAGGCCTCCCAGTAACTATGGCTACACCTTC
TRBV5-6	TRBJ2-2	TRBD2	CASSLGLVDTGELFF	TGTGCCAGCAGCCTAGGACTAGTGGACACCGGGGAGCTGTTTTTT
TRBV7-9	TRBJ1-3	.	CASSEGSGSGNTIYF	TGTGCCAGCAGTGAAGGATCGGGCTCTGGAAACACCATATATTTT
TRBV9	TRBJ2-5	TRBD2	CASSVESTSGDQETQYF	TGTGCCAGCAGCGTAGAGTCCACTAGCGGGGACCAAGAGACCCAGTACTTC
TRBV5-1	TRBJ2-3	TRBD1	CASSLFGTDTDTQYF	TGCGCCAGCAGCTTGTTCGGGACAGACACAGATACGCAGTATTTT
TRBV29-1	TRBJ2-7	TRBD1	CSVPRTGGEQYF	TGCAGCGTGCCAAGGACAGGGGGTGAGCAGTACTTC
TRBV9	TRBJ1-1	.	CASSDRSANTEAFF	TGTGCCAGCAGTGACAGGTCTGCGAACACTGAAGCTTTCTTT
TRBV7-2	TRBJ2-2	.	CASRFTVPAGELFF	TGTGCCAGCAGATTTACAGTGCCCGCCGGGGAGCTGTTTTTT
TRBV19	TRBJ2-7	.	CASSTPGGPPYEQYF	TGTGCCAGTAGTACGCCCGGAGGGCCGCCCTACGAGCAGTACTTC
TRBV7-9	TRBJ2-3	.	CASSLSAVTDTQYF	TGTGCCAGCAGCCTCTCTGCAGTCACAGATACGCAGTATTTT
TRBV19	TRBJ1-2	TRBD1	CASSIAWDSSNYGYTF	TGTGCCAGTAGTATAGCCTGGGACAGCTCCAACTATGGCTACACCTTC
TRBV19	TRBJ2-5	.	CASSAPLIYGETQYF	TGTGCCAGTAGTGCCCCGCTAATATATGGAGAGACCCAGTACTTC
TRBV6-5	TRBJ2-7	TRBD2	CASNRIGRANYEQYF	TGTGCCTCCAATCGCATCGGGAGGGCTAACTACGAGCAGTACTTC
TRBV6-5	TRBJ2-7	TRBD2	CASSYYLPAGSYEQYF	TGTGCCAGCAGTTACTACCTGCCAGCGGGATCCTACGAGCAGTACTTC
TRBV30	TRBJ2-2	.	CAWTPAGPGELFF	TGTGCCTGGACCCCGGCAGGGCCCGGGGAGCTGTTTTTT
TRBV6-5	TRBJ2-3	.	CASRRAAGRTDTQYF	TGTGCCAGCAGGCGGGCGGCGGGCCGGACAGATACGCAGTATTTT
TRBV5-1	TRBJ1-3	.	CASSVLGDSGNTIYF	TGCGCCAGCAGCGTGTTAGGGGACTCTGGAAACACCATATATTTT
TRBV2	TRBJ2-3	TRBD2	CASSGREGRDTQYF	TGTGCCAGCAGTGGTCGGGAGGGTAGGGATACGCAGTATTTT